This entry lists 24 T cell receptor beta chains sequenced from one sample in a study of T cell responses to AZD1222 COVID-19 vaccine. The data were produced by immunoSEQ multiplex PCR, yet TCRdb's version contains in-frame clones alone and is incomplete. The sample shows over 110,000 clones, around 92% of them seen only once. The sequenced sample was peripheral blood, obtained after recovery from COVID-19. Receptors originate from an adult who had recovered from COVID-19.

CDR3 sequence: CASRLGGQPQHF. The CDR3 coding sequence is TGTGCCAGCAGGCTGGGAGGCCAGCCCCAGCATTTT. The V and J genes are TRBV28 and TRBJ1-5; D is unresolved. The germline CDR1 and CDR2 sequences are MDHEN and SYDVKM. Trimming stripped 6 bases from V and 7 bases from J, with 10 bases between. The CDR3 totals 12 residues.

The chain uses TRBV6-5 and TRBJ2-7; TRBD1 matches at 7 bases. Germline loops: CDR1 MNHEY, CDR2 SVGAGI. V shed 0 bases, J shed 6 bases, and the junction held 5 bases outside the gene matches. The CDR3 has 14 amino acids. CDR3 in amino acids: CASSYSRQGGEQYF. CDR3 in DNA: TGTGCCAGCAGTTACTCGAGACAGGGTGGCGAGCAGTACTTC.

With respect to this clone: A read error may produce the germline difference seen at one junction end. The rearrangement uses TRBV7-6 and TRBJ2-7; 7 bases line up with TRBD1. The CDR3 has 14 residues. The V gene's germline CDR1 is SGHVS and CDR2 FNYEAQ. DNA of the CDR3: TGTGCCAGCAGCCGCGACAGGGCCTCCCACGAGCAGTACTTC. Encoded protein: CASSRDRASHEQYF.

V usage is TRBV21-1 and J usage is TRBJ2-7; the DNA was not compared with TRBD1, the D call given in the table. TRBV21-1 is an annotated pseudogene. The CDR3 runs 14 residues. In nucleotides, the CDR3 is TGTGCCAGCAGCAAACCGATACAGGGGTACGAGCAGTACTTC. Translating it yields CASSKPIQGYEQYF.

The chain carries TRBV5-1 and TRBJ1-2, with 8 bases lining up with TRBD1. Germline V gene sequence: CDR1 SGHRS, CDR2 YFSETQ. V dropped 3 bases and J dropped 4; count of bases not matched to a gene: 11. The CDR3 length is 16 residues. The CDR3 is CASSSSPGTGFYGYTF. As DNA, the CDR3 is TGCGCCAGCAGCTCCTCCCCCGGGACAGGATTCTATGGCTACACCTTC.

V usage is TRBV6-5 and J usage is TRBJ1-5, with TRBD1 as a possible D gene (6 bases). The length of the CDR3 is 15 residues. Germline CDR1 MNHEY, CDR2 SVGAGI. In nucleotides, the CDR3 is TGTGCGACGGACAGTAGGGGGATAGTGAATCAGCCCCAGCATTTT. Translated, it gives CATDSRGIVNQPQHF.

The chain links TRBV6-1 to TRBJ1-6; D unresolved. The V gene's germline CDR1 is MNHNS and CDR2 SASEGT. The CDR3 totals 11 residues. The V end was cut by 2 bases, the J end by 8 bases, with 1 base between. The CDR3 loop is CASSEYSPLHF. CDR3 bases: TGTGCCAGCAGTGAATATTCACCCCTCCACTTT.

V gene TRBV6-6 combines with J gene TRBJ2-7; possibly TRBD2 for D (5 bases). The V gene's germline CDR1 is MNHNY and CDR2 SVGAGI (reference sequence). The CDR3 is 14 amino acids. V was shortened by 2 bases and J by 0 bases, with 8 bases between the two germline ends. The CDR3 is CASSYPGSSYEQYF. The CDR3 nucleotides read TGTGCCAGCAGTTACCCGGGATCCTCCTACGAGCAGTACTTC.

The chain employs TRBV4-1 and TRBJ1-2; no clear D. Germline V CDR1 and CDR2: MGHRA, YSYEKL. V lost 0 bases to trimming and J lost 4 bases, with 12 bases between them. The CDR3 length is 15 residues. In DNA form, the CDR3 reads TGCGCCAGCAGCCAAGATACCCCCGCGGCCTATGGCTACACCTTC. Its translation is CASSQDTPAAYGYTF.

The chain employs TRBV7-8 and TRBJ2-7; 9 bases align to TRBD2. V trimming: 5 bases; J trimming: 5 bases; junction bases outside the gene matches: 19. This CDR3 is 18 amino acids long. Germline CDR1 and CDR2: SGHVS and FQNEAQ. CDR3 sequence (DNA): TGTGCCAGCAGCGAGCATCGCCCCCCCGCTAGCGGGATCAACGAGCAGTACTTC. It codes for CASSEHRPPASGINEQYF.

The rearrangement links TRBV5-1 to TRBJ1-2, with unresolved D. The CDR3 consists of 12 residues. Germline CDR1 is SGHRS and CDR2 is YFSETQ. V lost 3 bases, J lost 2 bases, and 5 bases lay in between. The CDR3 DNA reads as TGCGCCAGCAGCTCAGAGAACTATGGCTACACCTTC. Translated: CASSSENYGYTF.

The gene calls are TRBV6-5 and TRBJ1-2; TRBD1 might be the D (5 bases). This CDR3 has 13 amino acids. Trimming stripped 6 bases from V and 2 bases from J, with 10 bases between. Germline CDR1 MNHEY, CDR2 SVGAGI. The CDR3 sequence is CASREGRNYGYTF. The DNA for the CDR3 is TGTGCCAGCAGGGAGGGACGGAACTATGGCTACACCTTC.

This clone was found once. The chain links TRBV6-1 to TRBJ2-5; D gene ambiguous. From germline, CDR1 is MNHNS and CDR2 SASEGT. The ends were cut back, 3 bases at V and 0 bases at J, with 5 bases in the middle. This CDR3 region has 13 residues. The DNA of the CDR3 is TGTGCCAGCAGTGAGATGTACCAAGAGACCCAGTACTTC. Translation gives CASSEMYQETQYF.

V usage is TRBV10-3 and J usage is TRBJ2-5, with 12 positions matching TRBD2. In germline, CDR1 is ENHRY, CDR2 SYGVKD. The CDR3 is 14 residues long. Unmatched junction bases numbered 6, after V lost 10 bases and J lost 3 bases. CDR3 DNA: TGTGCCACCAGACTAGCGGGAGAAAAAGAGACCCAGTACTTC. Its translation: CATRLAGEKETQYF.

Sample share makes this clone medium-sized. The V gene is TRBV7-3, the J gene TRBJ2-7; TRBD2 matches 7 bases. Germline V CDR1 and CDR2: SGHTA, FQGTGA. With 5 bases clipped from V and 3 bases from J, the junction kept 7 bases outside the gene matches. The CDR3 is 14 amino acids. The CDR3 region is CASSQLAHNYEQYF. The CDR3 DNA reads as TGTGCCAGCAGCCAACTAGCGCATAACTACGAGCAGTACTTC.

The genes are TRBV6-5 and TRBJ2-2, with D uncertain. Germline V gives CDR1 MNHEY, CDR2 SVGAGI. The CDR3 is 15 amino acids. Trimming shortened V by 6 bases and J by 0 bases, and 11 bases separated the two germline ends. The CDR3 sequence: CASSPGAANTGELFF. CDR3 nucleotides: TGTGCCAGCAGCCCAGGCGCCGCGAACACCGGGGAGCTGTTTTTT.

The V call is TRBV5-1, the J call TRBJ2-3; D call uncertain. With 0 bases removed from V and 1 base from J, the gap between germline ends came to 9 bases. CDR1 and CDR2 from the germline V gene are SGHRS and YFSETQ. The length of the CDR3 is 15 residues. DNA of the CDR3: TGCGCCAGCAGCTTGGGAGAAGTCGGCACAGATACGCAGTATTTT. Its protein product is CASSLGEVGTDTQYF.

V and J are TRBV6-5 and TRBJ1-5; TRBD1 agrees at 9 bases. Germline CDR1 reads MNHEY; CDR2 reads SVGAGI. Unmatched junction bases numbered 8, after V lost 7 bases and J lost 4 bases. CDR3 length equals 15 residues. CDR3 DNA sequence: TGTGCCAGCACCTCGACCGGGACAGGGAATCAGCCCCAGCATTTT. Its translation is CASTSTGTGNQPQHF.

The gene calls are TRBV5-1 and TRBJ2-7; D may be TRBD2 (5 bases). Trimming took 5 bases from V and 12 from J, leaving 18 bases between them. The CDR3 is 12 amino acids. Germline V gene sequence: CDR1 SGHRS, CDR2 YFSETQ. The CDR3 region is CASRSDSASLYF. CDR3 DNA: TGCGCCAGCAGATCGGATAGCGCTAGTCTGTACTTC.

CDR3 region: CASSQVREGYEQYF. CDR3 nucleotides: TGTGCCAGCAGCCAAGTCAGGGAGGGCTACGAGCAGTACTTC. V gene TRBV14 combines with J gene TRBJ2-7; 7 nucleotides align to TRBD2. Trimming took 1 base from V and 3 from J; bases not matched to a gene: 3. Germline values: CDR1 SGHDN, CDR2 FVKESK. The CDR3 runs to 14 residues.

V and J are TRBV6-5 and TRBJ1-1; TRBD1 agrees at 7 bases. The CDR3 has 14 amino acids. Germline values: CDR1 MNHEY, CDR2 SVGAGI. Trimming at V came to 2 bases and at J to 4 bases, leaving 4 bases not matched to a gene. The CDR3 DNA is TGTGCCAGCAGTTACACCTGGACAGGCACTGAAGCTTTCTTT. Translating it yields CASSYTWTGTEAFF.

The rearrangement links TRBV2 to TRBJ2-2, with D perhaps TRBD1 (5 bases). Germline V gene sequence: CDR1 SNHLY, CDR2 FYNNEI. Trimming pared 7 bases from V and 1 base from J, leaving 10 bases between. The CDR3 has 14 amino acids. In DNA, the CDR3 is TGTGCCAGCATGGGCCAGGGGAACACCGGGGAGCTGTTTTTT. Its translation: CASMGQGNTGELFF.

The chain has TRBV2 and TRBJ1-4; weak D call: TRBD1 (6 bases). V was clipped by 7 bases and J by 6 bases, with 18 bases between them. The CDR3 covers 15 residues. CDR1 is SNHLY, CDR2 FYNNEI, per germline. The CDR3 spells CASNYHRVRDEKLFF. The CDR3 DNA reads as TGTGCCAGCAACTACCACAGGGTGAGGGATGAAAAACTGTTTTTT.

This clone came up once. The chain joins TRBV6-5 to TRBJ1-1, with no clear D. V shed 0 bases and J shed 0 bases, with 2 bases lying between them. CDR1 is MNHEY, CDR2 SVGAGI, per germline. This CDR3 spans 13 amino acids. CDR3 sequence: CASSYSVNTEAFF. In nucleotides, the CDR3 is TGTGCCAGCAGTTACTCAGTGAACACTGAAGCTTTCTTT.